Listed below are T cell receptor beta chains from one sample, sequenced in a study of siplizumab effects on memory and regulatory T cells. TCRdb keeps only in-frame clones here, not all; method: immunoSEQ multiplex PCR. The profile shows around 94,000 clones, 92% of them singletons. Sequencing was carried out using CD4+ T cells sorted from blood. The receptor source for this set is a human donor in good health. Each CDR3 is given with its conserved first and last residue. A D gene is named only where the DNA matches it firmly. Part of the rows lack a size; the others show once, few, many or a class for expanded clones.

few TRBJ1-5 NA 12 TRBV28 TGTGCCAGCAGGTCGGGCAATCAGCCCCAGCATTTT CASRSGNQPQHF
NA TRBJ1-4 NA 14 TRBV7-2 TGTGCCAGCAGCCCACAGGTCCCTGGGGAGAGACTGTTTTTT CASSPQVPGERLFF
NA TRBJ2-7 TRBD2 15 TRBV6-1 TGTGCCAGTCATTTTCGACTAGCGGGAGACAACGAGCAGTACTTC CASHFRLAGDNEQYF
once TRBJ2-1 TRBD1 15 TRBV10-1 TGCGCCAGCAGTGCGCGGACAGGGGTCGTGAATGAGCAGTTCTTC CASSARTGVVNEQFF
NA TRBJ2-1 NA 12 TRBV6-5 TGTGCCAGCAGTGTTTCCTACAATGAGCAGTTCTTC CASSVSYNEQFF
NA TRBJ1-1 NA 14 TRBV10-2 TGCGCCAGCAGTGAAGTGAGGGGCCTCACTGAAGCTTTCTTT CASSEVRGLTEAFF
NA TRBJ2-3 NA 15 TRBV7-9 TGTGCCAGCAGCCCCCTCGGGATGGGTGCAGATACGCAGTATTTT CASSPLGMGADTQYF
NA TRBJ2-1 NA 14 TRBV28 TGTGCCAGCAGTTTGTATGCCCCGTACAATGAGCAGTTCTTC CASSLYAPYNEQFF
NA TRBJ1-5 NA 11 TRBV6-1 TGTGCCAGCAGCGGGAATCAGCCCCAGCATTTT CASSGNQPQHF
NA TRBJ1-6 NA 15 TRBV6-1 TGTGCCAGCAACCTCGTAGGGACGATTAATTCACCCCTCCACTTT CASNLVGTINSPLHF
NA TRBJ2-4 NA 11 TRBV20-1 TGCAGTGCTAACCTAGCCAACATTCAGTACTTC CSANLANIQYF
NA TRBJ1-1 NA 15 TRBV5-1 TGCGCCAGCAGCCCACGGGGGACCTTGGACACTGAAGCTTTCTTT CASSPRGTLDTEAFF
NA TRBJ1-2 NA 14 TRBV28 TGTGCCACCGAGAACAGGGCGCGAGGCTATGGCTACACCTTC CATENRARGYGYTF
NA TRBJ1-6 NA 15 TRBV19 TGTGCCAGTACCCACCTCCAGGGTGTGGGTTCACCCCTCCACTTT CASTHLQGVGSPLHF
NA TRBJ1-2 TRBD1 16 TRBV6-6 TGTGCCAGCAGTTACTCGAGGACAGGGGGCAACTATGGCTACACCTTC CASSYSRTGGNYGYTF
NA TRBJ2-7 TRBD2 14 TRBV28 TGTGCCAGCAGTTCCGGGACTAGTCCCTACGAGCAGTACTTC CASSSGTSPYEQYF
NA TRBJ2-7 NA 11 TRBV29-1 TGCAGCGTGGTGGGGTTCGAAGAGCAGTACTTC CSVVGFEEQYF
NA TRBJ2-7 NA 14 TRBV23-1 TGCGCCAGCAGTGAAGAGACTCCGCCCTACGAGCAGTACTTC CASSEETPPYEQYF
NA TRBJ1-1 TRBD1 13 TRBV10-3 TGTGCCGGACAAGAGACAGGGGCCACTGAAGCTTTCTTT CAGQETGATEAFF
NA TRBJ1-1 NA 14 TRBV7-8 TGTGCCAGCAGCTTAAGCCCGGGGTGGGGGGAAGCTTTCTTT CASSLSPGWGEAFF
NA TRBJ2-7 NA 17 TRBV14 TGTGCCAGCAGCCAAATAAGCGGCGGCCTTAGTCCCTACGAGCAGTACTTC CASSQISGGLSPYEQYF
NA TRBJ2-7 NA 9 TRBV6-1 TGTGCCAGCGGGAGATCGCAGTACTTC CASGRSQYF
NA TRBJ1-1 TRBD1 11 TRBV28 TGTGCCAGCAAAGATGACAGGGGAGCTTTCTTT CASKDDRGAFF
NA TRBJ2-1 NA 11 TRBV2 TGTGCCAGCGCCTTGTACAATGAGCAGTTCTTC CASALYNEQFF
NA TRBJ2-4 NA 17 TRBV7-9 TGTGCCAGCAGCTTGGTTACAGGGAGATTAGCCAAAAACATTCAGTACTTC CASSLVTGRLAKNIQYF
NA TRBJ2-6 TRBD1 16 TRBV9 TGTGCCAGCAGCCGCCAGGGGGTCGCTGGGGCCAACGTCCTGACTTTC CASSRQGVAGANVLTF
NA TRBJ2-7 NA 16 TRBV18 TGTGCCAGCTCACCTTCGGGCGGAGATACCGGCGCCGAGCAGTACTTC CASSPSGGDTGAEQYF
NA TRBJ1-1 TRBD1 15 TRBV7-9 TGTGCCAGCAGCTTAGCGGGCAGGGGGATTACTGAAGCTTTCTTT CASSLAGRGITEAFF
NA TRBJ1-2 NA 15 TRBV6-5 TGTGCCAGCAGTTATAATCTCAGAGTTAACTATGGCTACACCTTC CASSYNLRVNYGYTF
NA TRBJ1-5 NA 16 TRBV9 TGTGCCAGCAGCCCGGGCCCAAGTAACCTAAATCAGCCCCAGCATTTT CASSPGPSNLNQPQHF
NA TRBJ1-1 NA 16 TRBV28 TGTGCCAGCAGTTTCCAGACCGGGACGGCCGGCACTGAAGCTTTCTTT CASSFQTGTAGTEAFF
NA TRBJ2-3 TRBD2 16 TRBV6-1 TGTGCCAGCAGTGTAACTAGCGGCCCTAGCACAGATACGCAGTATTTT CASSVTSGPSTDTQYF
NA TRBJ2-5 NA 15 TRBV28 TGTGCCAGCAGTCCCGCCTGGGTCGGCCAAGAGACCCAGTACTTC CASSPAWVGQETQYF
few TRBJ2-1 NA 16 TRBV5-4 TGTGCCAGCAGAACTGCCGGGACTGCAATCCGGGATGAGCAGTTCTTC CASRTAGTAIRDEQFF
NA TRBJ2-7 NA 12 TRBV28 TGTGCCAGCAGTTTAAGGGTGTACGAGCAGTACTTC CASSLRVYEQYF
NA TRBJ2-3 TRBD1 13 TRBV7-3 TGTGCCAGCAGCTCCGACAGGGGGGATACGCAGTATTTT CASSSDRGDTQYF
NA TRBJ1-1 NA 14 TRBV7-3 TGTGCCAGCAGCTTAGGGGCAGCGAACACTGAAGCTTTCTTT CASSLGAANTEAFF
NA TRBJ2-2 NA 15 TRBV28 TGTGCCAGCGTTCGGGCCCAGGAGGTCACCGGGGAGCTGTTTTTT CASVRAQEVTGELFF
NA TRBJ2-1 NA 15 TRBV4-1 TGCGCCAGCAGCCAAGCTCCCAGGGGCGGCGATGAGCAGTTCTTC CASSQAPRGGDEQFF
NA TRBJ2-7 TRBD1 14 TRBV6-1 TGTGCCAGCAGTACCGGGACAGGGGATCCCGAGCAGTACTTC CASSTGTGDPEQYF
NA TRBJ2-7 TRBD2 13 TRBV7-9 TGTGCCAGCAGCCGATCAAACGGGGGGGAGCAGTACTTC CASSRSNGGEQYF
NA TRBJ1-3 NA 14 TRBV7-9 TGTGCCAGCAGCTTAGCCGAGGGAGGAAACACCATATATTTT CASSLAEGGNTIYF
NA TRBJ2-7 NA 14 TRBV5-6 TGTGCCAGCAGCTACGTGGCTATAACCTACGAGCAGTACTTC CASSYVAITYEQYF
NA TRBJ1-5 NA 14 TRBV28 TGTGCCAGCAGTTTGGTCCAGACAAATCAGCCCCAGCATTTT CASSLVQTNQPQHF
NA TRBJ1-5 NA 16 TRBV7-8 TGTGCCAGCAGCTCTTCGTGGGGGGATAGCAATCAGCCCCAGCATTTT CASSSSWGDSNQPQHF